The T cell receptor (beta chain) under discussion was sequenced for a study of blood T cell repertoires in COVID-19. The overall study: Acute and convalescent COVID-19 samples came from the United States, Italy and Spain. Sources were T cells, B-cell-depleted T cells, or PBMCs; the material itself was cDNA or gDNA.

CDR3 size: 17 residues. Germline lookup yields CDR1 SGHRS and CDR2 YFSETQ. V was clipped by 7 bases and J by 4 bases; unmatched bases: 13. Original handling: Nucleated cell number was recorded as an estimate derived from reference gene primer amplification. Some clones are missing from TCRdb's copy, which holds only in-frame ones; the method was immunoSEQ multiplex PCR. V and J calls and clone size are as listed in that table; D and trimming were resolved from the DNA. The sample contains some 220,000 clones, around 81% of which appear only once. This chain connects TRBV5-1 to TRBJ2-5, with 13 bases fitting TRBD2. The sequenced sample was peripheral blood. The receptor was derived from an older woman with active or convalescent COVID-19. This CDR3 is CASAAQTSGGAGETQYF. The CDR3 DNA is TGCGCCAGCGCTGCCCAAACTAGCGGGGGGGCCGGAGAGACCCAGTACTTC. The full variable domain, in which reference TRBV5-1 and TRBJ2-5 provide the parts outside the CDR3, is KAGVTQTPRYLIKTRGQQVTLSCSPISGHRSVSWYQQTPGQGLQFLFEYFSETQRNKGNFPGRFSGRQFSNSRSEMNVSTLELGDSALYLCASAAQTSGGAGETQYFGPGTRLLVL.